These T cell receptor beta chains were read from a single sample in a study of T cell responses to AZD1222 COVID-19 vaccine. TCRdb's copy holds only in-frame clones and misses some; the assay was immunoSEQ multiplex PCR. The data hold about 130,000 clones, with 90% observed a single time. Sequences were derived from peripheral blood, sampled on day 0 of MenACWY control vaccination. These receptor sequences come from an adult in good health. Both conserved end residues are part of each CDR3. The D gene is left open where the match is weak. Size tells how often a clone was seen (once, few, many) or the class of an expanded clone, and some rows leave it out.

size	V	D	length	J	DNA	CDR3
-	TRBV5-4	-	14	TRBJ1-2	TGTGCCAGCAGTCCTCGTGCAGGGCTCTATGGCTACACCTTC	CASSPRAGLYGYTF
-	TRBV6-2/TRBV6-3	-	15	TRBJ1-2	TGTGCCAGCAGTTACTCGACAGGACCGCTCTATGGCTACACCTTC	CASSYSTGPLYGYTF
-	TRBV28	-	14	TRBJ2-7	TGTGCCAGCAGTCCCCCGGGGGGCACCTTCGAGCAGTACTTC	CASSPPGGTFEQYF
-	TRBV6-5	TRBD1	14	TRBJ1-1	TGTGCCAGCAGTCTCAGGGGGGCGAACACTGAAGCTTTCTTT	CASSLRGANTEAFF
-	TRBV13	TRBD1	18	TRBJ2-7	TGTGCCAGCAGCACTACAGGTCTCGAAGGACAGGGAGGCTACGAGCAGTACTTC	CASSTTGLEGQGGYEQYF
-	TRBV28	-	16	TRBJ2-1	TGTGCCAGCAGCAGGGGACTCACGAGCTCCTACAATGAGCAGTTCTTC	CASSRGLTSSYNEQFF
-	TRBV19	-	17	TRBJ1-4	TGTGCCAGTAGTATAGATTTTGCAGGGGAGGAGGATGAAAAACTGTTTTTT	CASSIDFAGEEDEKLFF
-	TRBV6-1	-	17	TRBJ1-3	TGTGCCAGCAGTGTGAGGGGTCCCATCTACTCTGGAAACACCATATATTTT	CASSVRGPIYSGNTIYF
-	TRBV28	-	11	TRBJ1-2	TGTGCCAGCAGCCCGAATTGGGGCTACACCTTC	CASSPNWGYTF
-	TRBV10-3	-	12	TRBJ2-7	TGTGCCATCAGTGACGACTCCTACGAGCAGTACTTC	CAISDDSYEQYF
-	TRBV5-4	-	14	TRBJ2-5	TGTGCCAGCAGCTTGGGGCGGAATCAAGAGACCCAGTACTTC	CASSLGRNQETQYF
-	TRBV28	-	12	TRBJ1-6	TGTGCCAGTGGATTTCGAAATTCACCCCTCCACTTT	CASGFRNSPLHF
-	TRBV13	-	15	TRBJ2-2	TGTGCCAGCAGCCGCAGGCGGGATAACACCGGGGAGCTGTTTTTT	CASSRRRDNTGELFF
-	TRBV29-1	-	12	TRBJ2-1	TGCAGCGTCCAGGGAGGAGGGTACGAGCAGTTCTTC	CSVQGGGYEQFF
-	TRBV10-3	-	13	TRBJ1-5	TGTGCCATCGGGATGGGTAGCAATCAGCCCCAGCATTTT	CAIGMGSNQPQHF
-	TRBV11-3	TRBD1	14	TRBJ1-6	TGTGCCAGCAGCTTGGGAGGGGGCCATTCACCCCTCCACTTT	CASSLGGGHSPLHF
-	TRBV7-8	-	14	TRBJ1-6	TGTGCCAGCAGCTTCGACGCTACAGGGCTTCCCCTCCACTTT	CASSFDATGLPLHF
-	TRBV9	TRBD1	15	TRBJ1-5	TGTGCCAGCAGCCCTAGGACAGGGGAAAATCAGCCCCAGCATTTT	CASSPRTGENQPQHF
once	TRBV6-6	-	12	TRBJ2-5	TGTGCCAGCAGTTACCCCCAAGAGACCCAGTACTTC	CASSYPQETQYF
-	TRBV5-4	-	13	TRBJ2-5	TGTGCCAGCAGCCCTCGAGTCGAAGAGACCCAGTACTTC	CASSPRVEETQYF
-	TRBV24-1	-	13	TRBJ1-1	TGTGCCACCAGTGACGGTAGACAGTCTATGACTTTCTTT	CATSDGRQSMTFF
-	TRBV18	-	14	TRBJ2-3	TGTGCCAGCTCTGACCCCCTTGCTCAAGATACGCAGTATTTT	CASSDPLAQDTQYF
-	TRBV27	-	15	TRBJ1-5	TGTGCCAGCAGAATTGGGGGGACGATCAATCAGCCCCAGCATTTT	CASRIGGTINQPQHF
-	TRBV5-1	TRBD2	19	TRBJ2-5	TGCGCCAGCAGCTTGATGCCCCTATATTCGGGAGGGATACAAGAGACCCAGTACTTC	CASSLMPLYSGGIQETQYF
-	TRBV11-2	-	14	TRBJ2-1	TGTGCCAGCAGCATATTCGAGGGTCGCAATGAGCAGTTCTTC	CASSIFEGRNEQFF
-	TRBV9	TRBD2	16	TRBJ2-1	TGTGCCAGCAGCGTAGATAATAGCGGGAGAAGGAATGAGCAGTTCTTC	CASSVDNSGRRNEQFF
-	TRBV6-4	TRBD1	15	TRBJ1-5	TGTGCCAGCGCGAAGACAGGGGACGGCAATCAGCCCCAGCATTTT	CASAKTGDGNQPQHF
-	TRBV5-4	TRBD1	15	TRBJ1-1	TGTGCCAGCACGGACAGGGTAGCGATGAACACTGAAGCTTTCTTT	CASTDRVAMNTEAFF
-	TRBV6-6	-	11	TRBJ1-3	TGTGCCAGCAGTCTTGGAAACACCATATATTTT	CASSLGNTIYF
-	TRBV28	-	14	TRBJ1-3	TGTGCCAGCAGTTCCTTGTCCTCTGGAAACACCATATATTTT	CASSSLSSGNTIYF
once	TRBV7-2	-	13	TRBJ1-5	TGTGCCAGCAGCGCCGGGGGGGCACAGCCCCAGCATTTT	CASSAGGAQPQHF
-	TRBV5-6	TRBD1	14	TRBJ1-2	TGTGCCAGCAGCGGCCGGGACAGGGTCTATGGCTACACCTTC	CASSGRDRVYGYTF
once	TRBV4-3	-	18	TRBJ1-1	TGCGCCAGCAGCCAAAGACCGACAGTGGGGACCGGTTTCACTGAAGCTTTCTTT	CASSQRPTVGTGFTEAFF
-	TRBV3-1/TRBV3-2	TRBD2	17	TRBJ2-4	TGTGCCAGCAGCCAAGGGACTAGCGGGAGGGGCTGGGGCATTCAGTACTTC	CASSQGTSGRGWGIQYF
-	TRBV28	-	12	TRBJ2-3	TGTGCCAGCCGGTGGGCCACAGATACGCAGTATTTT	CASRWATDTQYF
-	TRBV7-9	TRBD2	14	TRBJ2-2	TGTGCCAGCAGCCCTAGCGGGGGCACCGGGGAGCTGTTTTTT	CASSPSGGTGELFF
-	TRBV6-5	TRBD1	13	TRBJ1-1	TGTGCCAGCAGTTCTCCCGGGACAGGGAAAGCTTTCTTT	CASSSPGTGKAFF
-	TRBV11-2	-	17	TRBJ2-2	TGTGCCAGCAGCGCCCGGGCCGGGGGAAAGAACACCGGGGAGCTGTTTTTT	CASSARAGGKNTGELFF
-	TRBV13	TRBD1	15	TRBJ2-1	TGTGCCAGCGGGGACCGGGACAGGCTTTACAATGAGCAGTTCTTC	CASGDRDRLYNEQFF
-	TRBV6-5	-	15	TRBJ2-7	TGTGCCAGCAGTTACTCGAGGGGGGCTCTCTACGAGCAGTACTTC	CASSYSRGALYEQYF
-	TRBV28	TRBD2	18	TRBJ2-5	TGTGCCAGCAGTTTCCCGCGACTAGCGGGGGGACAAGAAGAGACCCAGTACTTC	CASSFPRLAGGQEETQYF
-	TRBV28	-	13	TRBJ1-6	TGTGCCAGCAGTCTCAGAGTAGCATCACCCCTCCACTTT	CASSLRVASPLHF
-	TRBV19	-	15	TRBJ2-3	TGTGCCAGTAGTATCCAACTAGCCCGCACAGATACGCAGTATTTT	CASSIQLARTDTQYF
-	TRBV6-5	-	12	TRBJ2-1	TGTGCCAGCAGCAGTAACCGACTGGGGCAGTTCTTC	CASSSNRLGQFF
-	TRBV6-5	TRBD2	16	TRBJ2-1	TGTGCCAGCAGTTACTTTAGCGGGGGGGCCTTCAATGAGCAGTTCTTC	CASSYFSGGAFNEQFF
-	TRBV5-4	-	15	TRBJ1-3	TGTGCCAGCAGCTTGGGGGCAGGGCTAGGAAACACCATATATTTT	CASSLGAGLGNTIYF
few	TRBV6-6	TRBD1	15	TRBJ1-4	TGTGCCAGCAGCTCACCTGACAGGGAGGGTGAAAAACTGTTTTTT	CASSSPDREGEKLFF
-	TRBV6-1	TRBD1	16	TRBJ1-5	TGTGCCAGCAGTGTCCGGACAGGTGTCGAAAATCAGCCCCAGCATTTT	CASSVRTGVENQPQHF
few	TRBV11-2	-	13	TRBJ1-6	TGTGCCAGCAGCCCTCCTCTCGGGTTCCCCGTCCACTTT	CASSPPLGFPVHF
-	TRBV5-5	-	12	TRBJ1-5	TGTGCCAGCAGCTTGGCAGGGCAGCCCCAGCATTTT	CASSLAGQPQHF